This T cell receptor (beta chain) is drawn from a study of shared clonotypes between healthy human individuals. Overall study results and limits: Against clonotypes common to all four donors, non-shared ones had lower generation probabilities. Sorted-subset sequencing, rarefaction showed, was incomplete despite large depth.

In its sample, this clone was seen a few times. Its antigen is currently unknown. Germline CDR1 is MNHEY and CDR2 is SMNVEV (reference sequence). There are 16 residues in the CDR3. The germline V and J ends were trimmed by 2 bases and 0 bases, with 11 bases remaining between them. Here immunoSEQ multiplex PCR was the method, and the copy in TCRdb shows in-frame clones only, minus some. The sample includes a few million clones, around 95% seen only once; the top ten take 0.13%. The V gene is TRBV27, the J gene TRBJ2-4, with a weak D call TRBD2 (6 bases). Sequencing input: naive CD4+ T cells sorted from blood. Subset here: CD45RA+ positively selected. This receptor was taken from a man between 18 and 29 years old in good health. CDR3 protein: CASSLGGSIAKNIQYF. The CDR3 bases are TGTGCCAGCAGTTTAGGGGGGTCTATAGCCAAAAACATTCAGTACTTC.